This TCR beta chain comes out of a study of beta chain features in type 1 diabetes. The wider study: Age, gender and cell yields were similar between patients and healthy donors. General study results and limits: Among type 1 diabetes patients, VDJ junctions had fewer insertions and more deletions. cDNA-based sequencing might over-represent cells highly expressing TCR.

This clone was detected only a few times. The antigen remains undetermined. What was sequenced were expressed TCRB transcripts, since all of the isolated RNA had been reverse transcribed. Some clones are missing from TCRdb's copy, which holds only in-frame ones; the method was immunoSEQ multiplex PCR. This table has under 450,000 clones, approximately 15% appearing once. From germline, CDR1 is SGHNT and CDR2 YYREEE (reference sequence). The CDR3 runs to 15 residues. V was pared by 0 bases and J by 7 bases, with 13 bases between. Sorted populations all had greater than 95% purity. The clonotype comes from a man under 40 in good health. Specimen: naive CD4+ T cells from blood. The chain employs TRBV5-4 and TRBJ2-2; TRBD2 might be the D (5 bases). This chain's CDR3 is CASSLVGKGDGELFF. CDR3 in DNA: TGTGCCAGCAGCTTGGTAGGGAAGGGAGACGGGGAGCTGTTTTTT.